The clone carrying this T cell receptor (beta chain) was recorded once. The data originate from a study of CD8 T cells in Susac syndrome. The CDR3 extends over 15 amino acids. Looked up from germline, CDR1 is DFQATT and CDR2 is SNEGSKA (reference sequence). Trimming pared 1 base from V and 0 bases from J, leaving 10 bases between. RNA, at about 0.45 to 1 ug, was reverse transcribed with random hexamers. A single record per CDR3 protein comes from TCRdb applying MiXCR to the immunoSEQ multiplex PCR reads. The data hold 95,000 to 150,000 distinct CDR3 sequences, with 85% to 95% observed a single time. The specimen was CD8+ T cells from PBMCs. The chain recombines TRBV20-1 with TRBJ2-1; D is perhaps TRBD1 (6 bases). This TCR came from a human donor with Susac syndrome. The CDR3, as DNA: TGCAGTGCTAGAGGACAGGAGAGCTCCTACAATGAGCAGTTCTTC. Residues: CSARGQESSYNEQFF.